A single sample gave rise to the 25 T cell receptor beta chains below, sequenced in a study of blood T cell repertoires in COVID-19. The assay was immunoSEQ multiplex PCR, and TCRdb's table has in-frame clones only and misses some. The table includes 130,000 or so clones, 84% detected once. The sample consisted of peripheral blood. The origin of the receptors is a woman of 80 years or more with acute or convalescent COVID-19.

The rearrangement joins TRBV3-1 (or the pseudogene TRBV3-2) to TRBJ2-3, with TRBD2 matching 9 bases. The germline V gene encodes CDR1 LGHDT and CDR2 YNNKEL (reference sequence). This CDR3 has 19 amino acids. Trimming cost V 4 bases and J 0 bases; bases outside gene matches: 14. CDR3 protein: CASSRGLIAGAPSTDTQYF. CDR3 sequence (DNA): TGTGCCAGCAGCCGCGGGTTGATAGCGGGGGCCCCTAGCACAGATACGCAGTATTTT.

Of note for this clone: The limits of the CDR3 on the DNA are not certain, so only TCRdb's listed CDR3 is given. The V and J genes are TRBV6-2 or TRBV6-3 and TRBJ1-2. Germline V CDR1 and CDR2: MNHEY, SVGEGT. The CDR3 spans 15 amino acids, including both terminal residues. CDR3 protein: CASSSSREANYGYTF.

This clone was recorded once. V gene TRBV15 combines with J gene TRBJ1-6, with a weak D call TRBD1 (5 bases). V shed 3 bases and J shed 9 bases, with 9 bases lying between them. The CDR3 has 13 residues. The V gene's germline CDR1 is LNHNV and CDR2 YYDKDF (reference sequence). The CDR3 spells CATSRGQGSPLHF. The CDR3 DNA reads TGTGCCACCAGCAGGGGTCAGGGTTCACCCCTCCACTTT.

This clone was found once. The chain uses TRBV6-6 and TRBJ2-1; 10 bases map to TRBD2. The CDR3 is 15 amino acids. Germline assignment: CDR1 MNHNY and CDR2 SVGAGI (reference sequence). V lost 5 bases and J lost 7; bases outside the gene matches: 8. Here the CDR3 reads CASSRSGLASNEQFF. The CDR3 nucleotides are TGTGCCAGCAGTAGGTCGGGACTAGCGTCGAATGAGCAGTTCTTC.

The CDR3 DNA is TGTGCTAGTGGTTCTTCCCCAGCGGGTATTACCTACGAGCAGTACTTC. Translation: CASGSSPAGITYEQYF. The genes are TRBV12-5 and TRBJ2-7; TRBD2 might be the D (6 bases). The V end lost 4 bases, the J end lost 2 bases, and 18 bases lay between the germline ends. Germline V gene lookup returns CDR1 LGHNT and CDR2 FRNRAP. The CDR3 loop spans 16 amino acids.

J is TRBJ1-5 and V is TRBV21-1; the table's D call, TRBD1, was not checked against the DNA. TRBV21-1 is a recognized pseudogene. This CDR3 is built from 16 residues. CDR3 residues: CASSNRTGAYNQPQHF. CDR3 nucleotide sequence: TGTGCCAGCAGCAACCGGACAGGGGCTTACAATCAGCCCCAGCATTTT.

CDR3 region: CASSRATGGNNEQFF. The CDR3 bases are TGTGCCAGCAGCCGCGCCACGGGGGGTAACAATGAGCAGTTCTTC. V and J are TRBV6-4 and TRBJ2-1, with 7 bases that match TRBD2. Germline V gene sequence: CDR1 MRHNA, CDR2 SNTAGT. V trimming: 6 bases; J trimming: 5 bases; junction bases outside the gene matches: 10. The CDR3 covers 15 residues.

CDR3 sequence reads: CASSLSGGANNEQFF. The CDR3, as DNA: TGTGCCAGCAGCTTATCGGGGGGGGCCAACAATGAGCAGTTCTTC. The chain couples TRBV7-2 to TRBJ2-1, with TRBD2 matching over 8 bases. Unmatched junction bases numbered 5, after V lost 2 bases and J lost 5 bases. The CDR3 contains 15 residues. Germline V CDR1 and CDR2: SGHTA, FQGNSA.

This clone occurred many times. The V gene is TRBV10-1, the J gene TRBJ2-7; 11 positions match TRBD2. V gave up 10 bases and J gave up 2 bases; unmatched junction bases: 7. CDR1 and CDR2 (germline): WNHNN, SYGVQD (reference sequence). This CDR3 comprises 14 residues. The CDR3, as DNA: TGCGCCAAACTTTTAGCGGGAGGGCCCTACGAGCAGTACTTC. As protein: CAKLLAGGPYEQYF.

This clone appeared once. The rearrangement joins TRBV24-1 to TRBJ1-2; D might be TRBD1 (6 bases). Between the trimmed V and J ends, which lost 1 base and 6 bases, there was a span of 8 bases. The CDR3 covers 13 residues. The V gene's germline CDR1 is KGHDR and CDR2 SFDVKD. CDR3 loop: CATSDFRGNGYTF. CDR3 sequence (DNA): TGTGCCACCAGTGATTTCAGGGGTAATGGCTACACCTTC.

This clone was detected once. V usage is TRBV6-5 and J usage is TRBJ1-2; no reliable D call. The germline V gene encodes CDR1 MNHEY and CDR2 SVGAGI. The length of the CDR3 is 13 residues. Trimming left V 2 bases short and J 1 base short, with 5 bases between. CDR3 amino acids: CASSYNSNYGYTF. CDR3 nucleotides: TGTGCCAGCAGTTACAACAGTAACTATGGCTACACCTTC.

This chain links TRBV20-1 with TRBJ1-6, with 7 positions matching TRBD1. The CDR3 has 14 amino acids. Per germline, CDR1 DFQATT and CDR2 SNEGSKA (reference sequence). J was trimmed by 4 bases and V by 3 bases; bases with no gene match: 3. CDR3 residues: CSASVRGYNSPLHF. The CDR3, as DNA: TGCAGTGCTAGTGTCAGGGGGTATAATTCACCCCTCCACTTT.

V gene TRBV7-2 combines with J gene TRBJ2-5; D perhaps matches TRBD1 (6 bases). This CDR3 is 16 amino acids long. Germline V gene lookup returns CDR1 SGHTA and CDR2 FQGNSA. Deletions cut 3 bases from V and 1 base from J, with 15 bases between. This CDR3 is CASSFRPGERQETQYF. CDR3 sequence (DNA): TGTGCCAGCAGCTTCCGTCCAGGGGAACGCCAAGAGACCCAGTACTTC.

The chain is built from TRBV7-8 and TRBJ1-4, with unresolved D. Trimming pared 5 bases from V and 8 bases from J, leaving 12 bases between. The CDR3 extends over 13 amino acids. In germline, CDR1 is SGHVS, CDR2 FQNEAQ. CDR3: CASSPSVREKLFF. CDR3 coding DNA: TGTGCCAGCAGCCCCTCGGTCAGGGAAAAACTGTTTTTT.

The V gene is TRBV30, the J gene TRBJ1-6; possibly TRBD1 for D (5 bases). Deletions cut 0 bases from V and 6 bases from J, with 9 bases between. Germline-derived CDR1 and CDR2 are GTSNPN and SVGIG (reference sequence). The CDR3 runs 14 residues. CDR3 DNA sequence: TGTGCCTGGAGTGTAGGGCAGGGTAATTCACCCCTCCACTTT. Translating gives CAWSVGQGNSPLHF. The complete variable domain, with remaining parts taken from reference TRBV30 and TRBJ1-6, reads SQTIHQWPATLVQPVGSPLSLECTVEGTSNPNLYWYRQAAGRGLQLLFYSVGIGQISSEVPQNLSASRPQDRQFILSSKKLLLSDSGFYLCAWSVGQGNSPLHFGNGTRLTVT.

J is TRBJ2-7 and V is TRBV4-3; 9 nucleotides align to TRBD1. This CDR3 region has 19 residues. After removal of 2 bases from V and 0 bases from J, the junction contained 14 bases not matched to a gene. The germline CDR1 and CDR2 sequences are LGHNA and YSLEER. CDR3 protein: CASSQRRGAGQGDSYEQYF. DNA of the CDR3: TGCGCCAGCAGCCAAAGAAGAGGGGCGGGACAGGGAGACTCCTACGAGCAGTACTTC.

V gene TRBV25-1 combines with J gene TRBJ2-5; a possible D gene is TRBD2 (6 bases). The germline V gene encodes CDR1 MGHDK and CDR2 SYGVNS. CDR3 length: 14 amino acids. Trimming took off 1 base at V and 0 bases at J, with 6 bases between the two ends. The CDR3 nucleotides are TGTGCCAGCAGTGAATGGGACTACCAAGAGACCCAGTACTTC. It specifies CASSEWDYQETQYF.

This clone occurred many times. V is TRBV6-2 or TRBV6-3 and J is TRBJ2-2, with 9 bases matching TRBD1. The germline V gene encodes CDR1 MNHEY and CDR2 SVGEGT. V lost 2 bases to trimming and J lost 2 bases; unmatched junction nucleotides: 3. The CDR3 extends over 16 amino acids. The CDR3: CASSYGGQGNTGELFF. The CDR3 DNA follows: TGTGCCAGCAGTTACGGGGGACAGGGTAACACCGGGGAGCTGTTTTTT.

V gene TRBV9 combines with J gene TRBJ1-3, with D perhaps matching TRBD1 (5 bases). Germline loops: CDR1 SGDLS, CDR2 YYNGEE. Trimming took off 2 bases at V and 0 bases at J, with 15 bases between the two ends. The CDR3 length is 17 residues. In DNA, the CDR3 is TGTGCCAGCAGCGTCAGGGCAGTGCCGATCTCTGGAAACACCATATATTTT. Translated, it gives CASSVRAVPISGNTIYF.

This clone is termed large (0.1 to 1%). CDR3 coding DNA: TGTGCCAGCACCCAGACTAATCCGGCCCAATACGAGCAGTACTTC. Residues: CASTQTNPAQYEQYF. The rearrangement uses TRBV28 and TRBJ2-7; perhaps TRBD2 as D (5 bases). CDR3 length: 15 amino acids. Looked up from germline, CDR1 is MDHEN and CDR2 is SYDVKM. Trimming removed 7 bases at V and 4 bases at J, with 20 bases between. Supplemented by reference TRBV28 and TRBJ2-7, the full variable domain reads DVKVTQSSRYLVKRTGEKVFLECVQDMDHENMFWYRQDPGLGLRLIYFSYDVKMKEKGDIPEGYSVSREKKERFSLILESASTNQTSMYLCASTQTNPAQYEQYFGPGTRLTVT.

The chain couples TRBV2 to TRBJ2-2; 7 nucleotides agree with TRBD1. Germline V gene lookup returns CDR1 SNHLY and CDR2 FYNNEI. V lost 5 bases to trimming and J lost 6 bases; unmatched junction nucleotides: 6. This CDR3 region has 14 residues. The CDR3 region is CASSRGQVPGELFF. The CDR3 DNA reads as TGTGCCAGCAGTCGAGGACAGGTCCCCGGGGAGCTGTTTTTT.

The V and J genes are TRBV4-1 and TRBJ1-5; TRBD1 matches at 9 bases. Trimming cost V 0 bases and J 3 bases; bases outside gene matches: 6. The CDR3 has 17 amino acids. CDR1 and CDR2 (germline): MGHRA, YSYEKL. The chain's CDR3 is CASSQDRNRGHNQPQHF. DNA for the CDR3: TGCGCCAGCAGCCAAGATCGAAACAGGGGGCACAATCAGCCCCAGCATTTT.

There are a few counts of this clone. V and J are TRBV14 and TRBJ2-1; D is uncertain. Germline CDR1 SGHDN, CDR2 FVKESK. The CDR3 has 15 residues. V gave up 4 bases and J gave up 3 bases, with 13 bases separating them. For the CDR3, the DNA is TGTGCCAGCAGCCTACAGTTTGACGTCTACAATGAGCAGTTCTTC. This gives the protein CASSLQFDVYNEQFF.

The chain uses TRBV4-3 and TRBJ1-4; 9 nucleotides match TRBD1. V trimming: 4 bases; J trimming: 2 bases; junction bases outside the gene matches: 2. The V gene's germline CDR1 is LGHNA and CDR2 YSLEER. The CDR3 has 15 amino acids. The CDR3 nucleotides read TGCGCCAGCAGCCCGACAGGGGGGACTAATGAAAAACTGTTTTTT. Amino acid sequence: CASSPTGGTNEKLFF.

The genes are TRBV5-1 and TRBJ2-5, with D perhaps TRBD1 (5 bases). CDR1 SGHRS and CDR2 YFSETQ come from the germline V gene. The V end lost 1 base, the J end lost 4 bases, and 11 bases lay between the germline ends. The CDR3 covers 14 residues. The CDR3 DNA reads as TGCGCCAGCAGCTTGAATACAGGAAGAGAGACCCAGTACTTC. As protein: CASSLNTGRETQYF.